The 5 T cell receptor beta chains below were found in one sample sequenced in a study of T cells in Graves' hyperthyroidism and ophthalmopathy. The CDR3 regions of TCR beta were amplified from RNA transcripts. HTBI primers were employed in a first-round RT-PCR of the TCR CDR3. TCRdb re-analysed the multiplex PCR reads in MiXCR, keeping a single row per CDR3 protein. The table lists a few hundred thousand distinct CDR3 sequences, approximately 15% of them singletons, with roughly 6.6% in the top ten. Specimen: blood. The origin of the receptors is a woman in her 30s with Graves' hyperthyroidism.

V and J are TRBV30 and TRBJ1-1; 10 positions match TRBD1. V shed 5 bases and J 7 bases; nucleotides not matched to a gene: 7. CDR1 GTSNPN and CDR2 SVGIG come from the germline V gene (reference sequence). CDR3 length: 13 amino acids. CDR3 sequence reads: CAWDWGQGSEAFF. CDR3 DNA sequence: TGTGCCTGGGACTGGGGACAGGGGAGTGAAGCTTTCTTT.

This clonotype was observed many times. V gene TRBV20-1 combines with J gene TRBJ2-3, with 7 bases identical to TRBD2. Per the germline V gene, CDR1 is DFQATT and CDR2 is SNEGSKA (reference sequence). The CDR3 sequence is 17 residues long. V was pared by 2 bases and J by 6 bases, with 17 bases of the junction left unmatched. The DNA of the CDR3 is TGCAGTGCTAGACCAAGTGAGGGGCGGGAGCACAGGGATACGCAGTATTTT. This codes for CSARPSEGREHRDTQYF.

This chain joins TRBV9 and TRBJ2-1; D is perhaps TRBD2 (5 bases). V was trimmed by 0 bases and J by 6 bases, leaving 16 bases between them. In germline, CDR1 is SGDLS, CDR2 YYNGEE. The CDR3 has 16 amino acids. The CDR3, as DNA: TGTGCCAGCAGCGTAGCGGGTACTAGTTGGTCCAATGAGCAGTTCTTC. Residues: CASSVAGTSWSNEQFF.

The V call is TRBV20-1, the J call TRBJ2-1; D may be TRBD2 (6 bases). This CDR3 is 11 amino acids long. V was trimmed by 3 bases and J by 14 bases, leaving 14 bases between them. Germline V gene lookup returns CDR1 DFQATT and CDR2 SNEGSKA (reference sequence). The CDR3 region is CSARRLGGKFF. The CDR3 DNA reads TGCAGTGCTAGGAGGCTGGGGGGAAAGTTCTTC.

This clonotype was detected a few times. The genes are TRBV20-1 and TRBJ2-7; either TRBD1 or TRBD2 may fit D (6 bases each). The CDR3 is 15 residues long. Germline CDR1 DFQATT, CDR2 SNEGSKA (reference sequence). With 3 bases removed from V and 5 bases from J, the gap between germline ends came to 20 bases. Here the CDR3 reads CSASHSRGSSDEQYF. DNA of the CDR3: TGCAGTGCTAGCCACAGTAGGGGGTCTAGCGACGAGCAGTACTTC.